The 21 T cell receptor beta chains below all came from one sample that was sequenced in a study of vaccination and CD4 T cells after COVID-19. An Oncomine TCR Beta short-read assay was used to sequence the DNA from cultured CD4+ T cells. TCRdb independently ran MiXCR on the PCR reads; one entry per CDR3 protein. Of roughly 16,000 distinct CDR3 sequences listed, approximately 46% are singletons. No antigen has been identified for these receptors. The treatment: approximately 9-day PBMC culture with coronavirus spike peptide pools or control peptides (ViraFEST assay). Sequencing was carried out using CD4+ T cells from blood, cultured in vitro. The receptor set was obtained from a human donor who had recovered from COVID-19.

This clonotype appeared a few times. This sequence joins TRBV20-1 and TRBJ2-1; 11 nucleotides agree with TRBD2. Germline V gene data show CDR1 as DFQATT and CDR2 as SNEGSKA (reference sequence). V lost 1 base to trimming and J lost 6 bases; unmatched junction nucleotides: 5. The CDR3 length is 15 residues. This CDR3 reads CSARVRLAGGNEQFF. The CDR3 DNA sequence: TGCAGTGCTAGAGTAAGGCTAGCGGGGGGCAATGAGCAGTTCTTC.

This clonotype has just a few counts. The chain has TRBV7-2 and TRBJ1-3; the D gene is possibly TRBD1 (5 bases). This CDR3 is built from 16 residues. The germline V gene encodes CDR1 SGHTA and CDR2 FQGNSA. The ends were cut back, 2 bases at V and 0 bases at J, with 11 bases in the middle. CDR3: CASSLQGFSSGNTIYF. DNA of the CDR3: TGTGCCAGCAGCTTACAGGGATTCAGCTCTGGAAACACCATATATTTT.

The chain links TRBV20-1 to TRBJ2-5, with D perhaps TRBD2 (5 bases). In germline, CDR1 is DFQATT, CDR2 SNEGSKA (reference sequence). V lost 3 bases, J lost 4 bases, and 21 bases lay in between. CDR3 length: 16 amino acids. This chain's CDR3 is CSASPLHAEGLETQYF. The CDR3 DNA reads TGCAGTGCTAGCCCCCTGCACGCCGAGGGTCTAGAGACCCAGTACTTC.

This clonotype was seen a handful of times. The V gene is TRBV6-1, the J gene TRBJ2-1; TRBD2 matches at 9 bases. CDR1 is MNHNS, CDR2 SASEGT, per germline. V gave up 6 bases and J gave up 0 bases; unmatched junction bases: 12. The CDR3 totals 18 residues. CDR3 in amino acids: CASSVLGLAQSSYNEQFF. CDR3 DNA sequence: TGTGCCAGCAGCGTACTTGGACTAGCGCAGAGCTCCTACAATGAGCAGTTCTTC.

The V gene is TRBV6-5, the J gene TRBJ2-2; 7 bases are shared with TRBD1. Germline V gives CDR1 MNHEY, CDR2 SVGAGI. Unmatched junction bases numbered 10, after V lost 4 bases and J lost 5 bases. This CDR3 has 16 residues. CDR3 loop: CASSSHRRQGTGELFF. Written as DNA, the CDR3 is TGTGCCAGCAGTTCCCACCGCCGACAGGGAACCGGGGAGCTGTTTTTT.

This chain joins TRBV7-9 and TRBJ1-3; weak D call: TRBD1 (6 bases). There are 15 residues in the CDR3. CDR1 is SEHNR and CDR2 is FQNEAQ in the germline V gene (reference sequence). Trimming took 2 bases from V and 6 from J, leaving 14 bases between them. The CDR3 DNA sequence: TGTGCCAGCAGCTTAAAGTCAGGGGTTTTAAACACCATATATTTT. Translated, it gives CASSLKSGVLNTIYF.

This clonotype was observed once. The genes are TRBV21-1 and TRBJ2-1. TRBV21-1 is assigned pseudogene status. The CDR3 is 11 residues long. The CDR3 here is CASSNKAEQFF. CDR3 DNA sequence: TGTGCCAGCAGCAATAAGGCAGAGCAGTTCTTC.

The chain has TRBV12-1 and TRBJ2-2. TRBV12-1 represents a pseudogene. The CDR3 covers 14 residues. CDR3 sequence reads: CASSRRWPTGELFF. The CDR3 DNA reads TGTGCCAGCAGCCGCCGGTGGCCCACCGGGGAGCTGTTTTTT.

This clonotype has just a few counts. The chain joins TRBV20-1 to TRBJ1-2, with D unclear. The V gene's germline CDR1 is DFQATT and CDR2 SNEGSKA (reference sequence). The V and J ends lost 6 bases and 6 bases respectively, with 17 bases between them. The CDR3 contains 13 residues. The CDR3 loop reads CSASDLETNGYTF. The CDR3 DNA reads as TGCAGTGCCAGCGACCTAGAGACGAATGGCTACACCTTC.

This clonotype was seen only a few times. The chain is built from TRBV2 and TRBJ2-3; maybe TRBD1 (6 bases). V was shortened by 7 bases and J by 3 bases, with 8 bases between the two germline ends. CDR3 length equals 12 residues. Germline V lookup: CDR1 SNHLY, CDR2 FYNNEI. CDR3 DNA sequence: TGTGCCAGCAACAGGGAAACAGATACGCAGTATTTT. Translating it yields CASNRETDTQYF.

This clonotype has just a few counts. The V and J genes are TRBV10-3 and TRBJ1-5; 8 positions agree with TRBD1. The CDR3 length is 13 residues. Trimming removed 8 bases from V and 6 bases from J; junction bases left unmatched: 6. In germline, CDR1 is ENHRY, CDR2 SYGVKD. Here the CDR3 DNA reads TGTGCCATCTCCGACAGGGGAGGTCAGCCCCAGCATTTT. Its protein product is CAISDRGGQPQHF.

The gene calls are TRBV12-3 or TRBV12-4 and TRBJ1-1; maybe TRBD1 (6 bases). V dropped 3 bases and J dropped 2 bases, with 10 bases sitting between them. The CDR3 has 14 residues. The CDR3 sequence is CASSFGGRNTEAFF. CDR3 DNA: TGTGCCAGCAGTTTCGGGGGGCGCAACACTGAAGCTTTCTTT.

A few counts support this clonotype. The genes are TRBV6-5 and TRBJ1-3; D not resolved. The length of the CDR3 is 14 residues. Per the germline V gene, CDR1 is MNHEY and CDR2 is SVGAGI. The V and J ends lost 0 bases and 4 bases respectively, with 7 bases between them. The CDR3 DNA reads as TGTGCCAGCAGTTACTCAGGGTACGGAAACACCATATATTTT. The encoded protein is CASSYSGYGNTIYF.

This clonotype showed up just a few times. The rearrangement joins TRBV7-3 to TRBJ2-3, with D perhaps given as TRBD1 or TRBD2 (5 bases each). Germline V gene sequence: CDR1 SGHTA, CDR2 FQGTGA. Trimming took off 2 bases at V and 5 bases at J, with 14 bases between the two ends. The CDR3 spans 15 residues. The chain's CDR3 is CASSLWGTARDTQYF. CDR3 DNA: TGTGCCAGCAGCTTATGGGGGACGGCGAGAGATACGCAGTATTTT.

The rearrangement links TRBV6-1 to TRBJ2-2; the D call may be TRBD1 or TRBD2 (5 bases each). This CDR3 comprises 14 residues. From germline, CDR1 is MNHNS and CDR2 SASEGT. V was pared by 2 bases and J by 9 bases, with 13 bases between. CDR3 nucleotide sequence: TGTGCCAGCAGTGAACAGGGAGTTGTCTGGGAGCTGTTTTTT. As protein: CASSEQGVVWELFF.

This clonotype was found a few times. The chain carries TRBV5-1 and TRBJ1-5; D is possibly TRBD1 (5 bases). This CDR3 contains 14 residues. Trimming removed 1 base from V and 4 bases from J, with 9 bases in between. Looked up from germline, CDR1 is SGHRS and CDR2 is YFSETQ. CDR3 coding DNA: TGCGCCAGCAGCTTGACGGGGGAAAATCAGCCCCAGCATTTT. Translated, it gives CASSLTGENQPQHF.

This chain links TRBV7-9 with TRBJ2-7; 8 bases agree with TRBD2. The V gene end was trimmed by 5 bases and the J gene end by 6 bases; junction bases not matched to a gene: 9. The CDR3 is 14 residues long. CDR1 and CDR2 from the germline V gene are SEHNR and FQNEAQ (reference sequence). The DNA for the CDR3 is TGTGCCAGCAGCCAAATGGGCAGCGGGGGCGAGCAGTACTTC. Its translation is CASSQMGSGGEQYF. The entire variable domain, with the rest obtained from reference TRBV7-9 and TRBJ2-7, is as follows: DTGVSQNPRHKITKRGQNVTFRCDPISEHNRLYWYRQTLGQGPEFLTYFQNEAQLEKSRLLSDRFSAERPKGSFSTLEIQRTEQGDSAMYLCASSQMGSGGEQYFGPGTRLTVT.

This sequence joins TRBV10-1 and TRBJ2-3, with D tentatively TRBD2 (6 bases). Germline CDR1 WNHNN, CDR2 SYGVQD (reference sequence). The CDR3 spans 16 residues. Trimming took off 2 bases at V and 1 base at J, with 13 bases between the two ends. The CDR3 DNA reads TGCGCCAGCAGTGAGATTCGGGAGAGGTGCACAGATACGCAGTATTTT. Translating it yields CASSEIRERCTDTQYF.

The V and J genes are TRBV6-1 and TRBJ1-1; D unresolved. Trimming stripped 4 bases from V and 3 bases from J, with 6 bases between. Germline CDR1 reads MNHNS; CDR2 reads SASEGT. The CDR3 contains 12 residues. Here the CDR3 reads CASSVTHTEAFF. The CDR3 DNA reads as TGTGCCAGCAGTGTCACGCACACTGAAGCTTTCTTT.

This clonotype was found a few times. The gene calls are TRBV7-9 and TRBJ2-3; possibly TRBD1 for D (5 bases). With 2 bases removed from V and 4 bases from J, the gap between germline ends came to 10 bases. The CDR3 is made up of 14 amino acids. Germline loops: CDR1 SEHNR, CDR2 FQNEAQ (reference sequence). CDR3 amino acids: CASSLPGIADTQYF. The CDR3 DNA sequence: TGTGCCAGCAGCTTACCAGGGATCGCAGATACGCAGTATTTT.

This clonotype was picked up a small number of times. The CDR3 region has the DNA TGTGCCAGCAGCAAAGAGAGGGACAGGGAAGGGAACACTGAAGCTTTCTTT. Its protein is CASSKERDREGNTEAFF. The chain combines TRBV21-1 with TRBJ1-1; TRBD1 is taken as the D call from the table, unchecked against the DNA. TRBV21-1 is annotated as a pseudogene. The CDR3 sequence is 17 residues long.